This is a list of T cell receptor beta chains from one sample in a study of shared clonotypes between healthy human individuals. Using immunoSEQ multiplex PCR, the repertoire was profiled, and TCRdb retains in-frame clones only, with some absent. Of roughly 1,500,000 clones in the sample, 95% to 99% were seen once. Sequencing input: naive CD4+ T cells sorted from blood. The source is a man aged 25 to 40 in good health. Both conserved end residues are part of each CDR3. D genes are given only for firm matches. Clone size, where shown, is once, few, many, or a class for clones that have expanded.

d_gene | abundance | j_gene | v_gene | CDR3nt | CDR3aa
TRBD2 | NA | TRBJ2-7 | TRBV27 | TGTGCCAGCAGTTTTATAGCGGGAGGGCCCGGTGAGCAGTACTTC | CASSFIAGGPGEQYF
TRBD1 | NA | TRBJ2-7 | TRBV5-5 | TGTGCCAGCAGCTTTCCGGGACAGGGGGCTAACGAGCAGTACTTC | CASSFPGQGANEQYF
TRBD2 | NA | TRBJ2-7 | TRBV7-2 | TGTGCCAGCAGCTTAGCGTTAGCGGGAGGCTACGAGCAGTACTTC | CASSLALAGGYEQYF
NA | NA | TRBJ1-3 | TRBV5-5 | TGTGCCAGCAGCCTGAATGGAAACACCATATATTTT | CASSLNGNTIYF
NA | NA | TRBJ2-5 | TRBV29-1 | TGCAGCGTTGACGGTTTGGGCGGGTGGGAGACCCAGTACTTC | CSVDGLGGWETQYF
TRBD1 | NA | TRBJ2-2 | TRBV5-1 | TGCGCCAGCAGCCGGGACAGGGGGGACACCGGGGAGCTGTTTTTT | CASSRDRGDTGELFF
NA | NA | TRBJ1-5 | TRBV5-4 | TGTGCCAGCAGCTCCCGGGGGGACAATCAGCCCCAGCATTTT | CASSSRGDNQPQHF
NA | NA | TRBJ2-1 | TRBV5-1 | TGCGCCAGCAGCAGGGACGGGGCCCTCCCCTCCTACAATGAGCAGTTCTTC | CASSRDGALPSYNEQFF
TRBD2 | NA | TRBJ2-7 | TRBV2 | TGTGCCAGCAGTTCACTTCATCTGACTAGCGGGTACGAGCAGTACTTC | CASSSLHLTSGYEQYF
TRBD2 | NA | TRBJ2-1 | TRBV6-1 | TGTGCCAGCAGAGAGAGCGGGAGAGGGAATGAGCAGTTCTTC | CASRESGRGNEQFF
TRBD2 | NA | TRBJ2-7 | TRBV5-6 | TGTGCCAGCAGCTTGGAGGTAGCGGGAGACCCTTACGAGCAGTACTTC | CASSLEVAGDPYEQYF
TRBD2 | NA | TRBJ2-2 | TRBV2 | TGTGCCACCGGACTAGAATCGGGTGGGGAGCTGTTTTTT | CATGLESGGELFF
TRBD1 | once | TRBJ2-7 | TRBV5-1 | TGCGCCAGCAGCACTGACAGGGTTGGGGGCTACGAGCAGTACTTC | CASSTDRVGGYEQYF
NA | NA | TRBJ2-3 | TRBV11-2 | TGTGCCAGCAGCTTAGTGGCAGGAGGAGATACGCAGTATTTT | CASSLVAGGDTQYF
NA | NA | TRBJ2-5 | TRBV5-1 | TGCGCCAGCAAGGGTAGCGCGGCCCAAGAGACCCAGTACTTC | CASKGSAAQETQYF
TRBD1 | NA | TRBJ2-3 | TRBV18 | TGTGCCAGCTCACCTCAACAGGGGGGATCAGATACGCAGTATTTT | CASSPQQGGSDTQYF
NA | NA | TRBJ1-5 | TRBV15 | TGTGCCACCAGCAGCAACAGGGTGGCGGATCAGCCCCAGCATTTT | CATSSNRVADQPQHF
NA | NA | TRBJ2-2 | TRBV5-1 | TGCGCCAGCAGCCACCAGGGGTACGCCGGGGAGCTGTTTTTT | CASSHQGYAGELFF
NA | NA | TRBJ2-3 | TRBV5-4 | TGTGCCAGCAGCCTTAGGGGCACAGATACGCAGTATTTT | CASSLRGTDTQYF
NA | NA | TRBJ2-7 | TRBV5-4 | TGTGCCAGCAGCTTCCCCGGGACGACTTCCTACGAGCAGTACTTC | CASSFPGTTSYEQYF
NA | NA | TRBJ2-7 | TRBV6-5 | TGTGCCAGCAGTTACTCTGGCAACTACGAGCAGTACTTC | CASSYSGNYEQYF
NA | NA | TRBJ2-1 | TRBV7-8 | TGTGCCAGCAGCTTAAGCCTCTCGGCTTCCTACAATGAGCAGTTCTTC | CASSLSLSASYNEQFF
TRBD1 | NA | TRBJ2-7 | TRBV6-1 | TGTGCCAGCAGAACCGGGACAGGGGTTTCCTACGAGCAGTACTTC | CASRTGTGVSYEQYF
NA | NA | TRBJ2-2 | TRBV7-2 | TGTGCCAGCAGCCCACAGAAGCTAACCCGACGGGACACCGGGGAGCTGTTTTTT | CASSPQKLTRRDTGELFF
TRBD2 | NA | TRBJ2-2 | TRBV5-4 | TGTGCCAGCAGCTTGGAGGGACTAGCGGGGTCCACCGGGGAGCTGTTTTTT | CASSLEGLAGSTGELFF
TRBD2 | NA | TRBJ2-5 | TRBV7-7 | TGTGCCAGCAGCCCCGGACTAGCGGGGATAAGAGAGACCCAGTACTTC | CASSPGLAGIRETQYF
NA | once | TRBJ1-4 | TRBV7-2 | TGTGCCAGCAGCCCGGACAGCTTTAATGAAAAACTGTTTTTT | CASSPDSFNEKLFF
NA | NA | TRBJ2-7 | TRBV6-1 | TGTGCCAGCAGTGTTGGGCGAACCTACGAGCAGTACTTC | CASSVGRTYEQYF
NA | NA | TRBJ2-7 | TRBV27 | TGTGCCAGCAGTTTGCGGGGGGGAAGACAGGGGGAATCCTACGAGCAGTACTTC | CASSLRGGRQGESYEQYF
NA | NA | TRBJ1-4 | TRBV7-9 | TGTGCCAGCAGCTGGGACTCGGAACTGTTTTTT | CASSWDSELFF
TRBD1 | NA | TRBJ2-5 | TRBV19 | TGTGCCAGTAGTACCTACAGGGGGTACCAAGAGACCCAGTACTTC | CASSTYRGYQETQYF
NA | NA | TRBJ2-7 | TRBV18 | TGTGCCAGCTCACCCACAGGGACTTACGAGCAGTACTTC | CASSPTGTYEQYF
NA | NA | TRBJ1-2 | TRBV29-1 | TGCAGCGTGGGCATCGACAGGATGGGGCACTATGGCTACACCTTC | CSVGIDRMGHYGYTF
NA | NA | TRBJ1-2 | TRBV18 | TGTGCCAGACACAATGACAGGAAAAGACGCGGCTACACCTTC | CARHNDRKRRGYTF
NA | NA | TRBJ1-2 | TRBV7-6 | TGTGCCAGCAGCTTCAACAGGGCTGGGGGCTACACCTTC | CASSFNRAGGYTF
NA | NA | TRBJ2-7 | TRBV11-2 | TGTGCCAGCAGCTTAGTAGTCGGCCCCACGGGAGAGCAGTACTTC | CASSLVVGPTGEQYF
NA | NA | TRBJ1-1 | TRBV7-8 | TGTGCCAGCAGCCTCAGGCGGAAGAACACTGAAGCTTTCTTT | CASSLRRKNTEAFF
NA | NA | TRBJ1-3 | TRBV6-6 | TGTGCCAGCAGTTACTCTCCAGGGCCACCTGGAAACACCATATATTTT | CASSYSPGPPGNTIYF
TRBD2 | NA | TRBJ2-1 | TRBV30 | TGTGCCTGGATAGCGGGAAGCTCCTACAATGAGCAGTTCTTC | CAWIAGSSYNEQFF
TRBD1 | NA | TRBJ2-3 | TRBV5-4 | TGTGCCAGCAGCTTGCAGGGGGTGCAGGGAGATACGCAGTATTTT | CASSLQGVQGDTQYF
TRBD1 | NA | TRBJ1-1 | TRBV12-5 | TGTGCTAGTGGTTTGAAAGACAGGGTGAACACTGAAGCTTTCTTT | CASGLKDRVNTEAFF
TRBD2 | NA | TRBJ2-4 | TRBV5-1 | TGCGCCAGCAGACACGGACTAGCGGGAGGATTGGACATTCAGTACTTC | CASRHGLAGGLDIQYF
TRBD2 | NA | TRBJ2-3 | TRBV7-9 | TGTGCCAGCAGCTTAGGGACTAGCGGGAGAGATACGCAGTATTTT | CASSLGTSGRDTQYF
NA | NA | TRBJ2-7 | TRBV10-1 | TGCGCCAGCAGTAAACAGGGATCCTACGAGCAGTACTTC | CASSKQGSYEQYF
TRBD1 | NA | TRBJ1-4 | TRBV6-1 | TGTGCCAGCAGCCTGACAGGGACTGAAAAACTGTTTTTT | CASSLTGTEKLFF
NA | once | TRBJ1-1 | TRBV6-6 | TGTGCCAGCAGTTACAACAGAATGAACACTGAAGCTTTCTTT | CASSYNRMNTEAFF
NA | NA | TRBJ1-1 | TRBV10-3 | TGTGCCATCAGGGGTGTTAGGACGAACACTGAAGCTTTCTTT | CAIRGVRTNTEAFF
NA | NA | TRBJ2-7 | TRBV2 | TGTGCCAGCAGTCCCGCGGGATCGCGCGAGCAGTACTTC | CASSPAGSREQYF
NA | NA | TRBJ1-2 | TRBV7-3 | TGTGCCAGCAGCTTAGGTGAAGGGCAGGGCTATGGCTACACCTTC | CASSLGEGQGYGYTF
NA | NA | TRBJ2-3 | TRBV6-1 | TGTGCCAGCAGTGACGTGGTCGAAGGGACACCTAGGGAGGATACGCAGTATTTT | CASSDVVEGTPREDTQYF
TRBD1 | once | TRBJ2-7 | TRBV6-1 | TGTGCCAGCCTGCTGAGACAGGGACGGGCCGAGCAGTACTTC | CASLLRQGRAEQYF
TRBD2 | NA | TRBJ2-2 | TRBV27 | TGTGCCAGCAGGGCCACTAGCGGGGGTACCGGGGAGCTGTTTTTT | CASRATSGGTGELFF
TRBD1 | NA | TRBJ2-7 | TRBV7-9 | TGTGCCAGCAGCTTAGGACAGGGTATGAGCTACGAGCAGTACTTC | CASSLGQGMSYEQYF
NA | NA | TRBJ1-2 | TRBV5-1 | TGCGCCAGCAGCTTACAGGGAGGAGGGGCTAACTATGGCTACACCTTC | CASSLQGGGANYGYTF
NA | NA | TRBJ2-4 | TRBV29-1 | TGCAGCGTTGAAGGCCGGGCCGCCAAAAACATTCAGTACTTC | CSVEGRAAKNIQYF
NA | NA | TRBJ2-4 | TRBV6-1 | TGTGCCAGCACCAATAGGACTAACGTAGGGTACTTC | CASTNRTNVGYF
NA | NA | TRBJ1-2 | TRBV5-6 | TGTGCCAGCAGCTTGGACAGGTTTATCCATGGCTACACCTTC | CASSLDRFIHGYTF